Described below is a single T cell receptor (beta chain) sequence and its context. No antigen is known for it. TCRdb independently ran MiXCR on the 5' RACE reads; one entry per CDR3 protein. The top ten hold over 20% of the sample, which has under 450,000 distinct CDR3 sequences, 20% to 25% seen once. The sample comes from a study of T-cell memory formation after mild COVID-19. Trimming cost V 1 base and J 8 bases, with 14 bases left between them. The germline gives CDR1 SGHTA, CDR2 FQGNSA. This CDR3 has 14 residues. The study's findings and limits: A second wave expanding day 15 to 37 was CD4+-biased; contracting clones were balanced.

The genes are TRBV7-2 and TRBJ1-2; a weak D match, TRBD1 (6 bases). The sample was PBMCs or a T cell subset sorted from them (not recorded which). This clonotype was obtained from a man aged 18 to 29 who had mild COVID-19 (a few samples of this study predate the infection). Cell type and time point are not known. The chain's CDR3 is CASSLVLEGGGYTF. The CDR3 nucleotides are TGTGCCAGCAGCTTAGTTTTAGAAGGGGGGGGCTACACCTTC.